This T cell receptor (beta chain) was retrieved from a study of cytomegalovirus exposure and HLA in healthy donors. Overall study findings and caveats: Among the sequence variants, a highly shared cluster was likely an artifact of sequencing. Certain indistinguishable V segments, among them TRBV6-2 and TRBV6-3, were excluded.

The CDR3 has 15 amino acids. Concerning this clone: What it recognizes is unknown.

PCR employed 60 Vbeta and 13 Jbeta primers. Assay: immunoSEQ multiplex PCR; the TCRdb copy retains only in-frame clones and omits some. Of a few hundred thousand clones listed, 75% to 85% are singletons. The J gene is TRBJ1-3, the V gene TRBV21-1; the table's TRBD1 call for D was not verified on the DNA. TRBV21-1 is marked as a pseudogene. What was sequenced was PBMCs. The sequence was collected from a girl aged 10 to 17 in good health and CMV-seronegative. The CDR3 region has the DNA TGTGCCATCACCATGGGGACAGCTAAAGGAAACACCATATATTTT. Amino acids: CAITMGTAKGNTIYF.